The sequence of this T cell receptor beta chain was determined in a study of blood T cells in healthy people across ages. The CDR3 contains 13 residues. Germline CDR1 and CDR2: KGHSH and LQKENI. The ends were cut back, 5 bases at V and 13 bases at J, with 19 bases in the middle. Combining a sample-barcoded 5' primer with a J-beta primer mix, a second PCR ran for roughly 7 to 12 cycles. Tags on each cDNA molecule came from a template-switch adaptor with 12 random nucleotides. TCRdb fed the 5' RACE reads into MiXCR, producing one record per CDR3 protein. There are roughly 2 million distinct CDR3 sequences in the sample; just under 50% occur only once, and approximately 2.1% lies in the top ten. Study observations and caveats: Naive T cell percentage showed a strong correlation with TCR beta diversity. Higher diversity and more naive CD4+ cells were features of long-lived donors, compared to aged donors.

Comment on this clonotype: Its antigen remains unidentified.

This receptor was obtained from a woman aged 40 to 50 in good health. V gene TRBV18 combines with J gene TRBJ2-3; D is possibly TRBD2 (5 bases). Sequencing used blood. The CDR3 DNA is TGTGCCAGCTCATCTTTGGACTCCCCCGCGGAGTATTTT. As protein: CASSSLDSPAEYF.